Each of the 3 T cell receptor beta chains below was sequenced from the same sample in a study of T cell changes during pregnancy in multiple sclerosis. Profiled with immunoSEQ multiplex PCR; TCRdb holds only in-frame clones, not every one. The sample lists tens of thousands of clones; roughly 93% were seen once. Sample: CD8+ T cells from peripheral blood mononuclear cells, taken in the second trimester of pregnancy. These receptors all stem from a female donor with multiple sclerosis, enrolled in a pregnancy study.

The gene calls are TRBV7-9 and TRBJ1-1; 7 bases fit TRBD1. Germline V CDR1 and CDR2: SEHNR, FQNEAQ (reference sequence). CDR3 length: 17 amino acids. With V trimmed by 2 bases and J by 3 bases, 12 bases remained unmatched. CDR3 region: CASSLTEDREQDTEAFF. The DNA for the CDR3 is TGTGCCAGCAGCTTAACCGAAGACAGGGAACAGGACACTGAAGCTTTCTTT.

The DNA of the CDR3 is TGTGCCAGCAGCTTTGGACGGGGAGGGAACACTGAAGCTTTCTTT. Translating gives CASSFGRGGNTEAFF. The rearrangement uses TRBV5-4 and TRBJ1-1; D is undetermined. The CDR3 has 15 amino acids. V was clipped by 2 bases and J by 1 base, with 12 bases between them. Germline V gene lookup returns CDR1 SGHNT and CDR2 YYREEE (reference sequence).

The chain uses TRBV27 and TRBJ1-5; TRBD1 matches 7 bases. The CDR3 runs to 14 residues. The germline V gene has CDR1 MNHEY and CDR2 SMNVEV (reference sequence). V shed 2 bases, J shed 5 bases, and the junction held 3 bases outside the gene matches. The CDR3, as DNA: TGTGCCAGCAGTTTAATACAGGGGTATCAGCCCCAGCATTTT. This translates into CASSLIQGYQPQHF.